This T cell receptor beta chain is from a study of patients and donors after allogeneic stem cell transplantation. The V end lost 7 bases, the J end lost 5 bases, and 17 bases lay between the germline ends. Looked up from germline, CDR1 is LNHDA and CDR2 is SQIVND (reference sequence). The CDR3 is 15 residues long. TCRdb processed the RT-PCR reads anew with MiXCR; each CDR3 protein has one entry. The data show 70,000 to 100,000 distinct CDR3 sequences, approximately 5.2% seen once. This clonotype was sampled from a human donor who was either an allogeneic HSCT recipient or a stem cell or donor lymphocyte infusion donor (not recorded which). It is not recorded whose cells these are; they may come from a transplant donor. The chain links TRBV19 to TRBJ1-4; D not certain. Sequencing was carried out using blood, either unsorted or a sorted T cell fraction (not recorded which). The CDR3 loop reads CASTYLRQPNEKLFF. The CDR3 region has the DNA TGTGCCAGTACCTATCTTCGGCAGCCGAATGAAAAACTGTTTTTT.